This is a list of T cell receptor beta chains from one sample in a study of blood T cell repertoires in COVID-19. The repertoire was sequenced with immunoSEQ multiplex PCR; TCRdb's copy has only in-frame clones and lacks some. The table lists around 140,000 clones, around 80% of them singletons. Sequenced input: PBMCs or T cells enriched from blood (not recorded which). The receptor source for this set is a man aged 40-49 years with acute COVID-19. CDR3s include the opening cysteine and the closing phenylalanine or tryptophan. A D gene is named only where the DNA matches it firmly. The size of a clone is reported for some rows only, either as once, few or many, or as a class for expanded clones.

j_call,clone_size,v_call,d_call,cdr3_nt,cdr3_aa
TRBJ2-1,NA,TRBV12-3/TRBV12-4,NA,TGTGCCAGCAGGAATACAGTCCATGAGCAGTTCTTC,CASRNTVHEQFF
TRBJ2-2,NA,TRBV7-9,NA,TGTGCCAGCAGCTTAGAAGGGCTAGCGTACCTCGACACCGGGGAGCTGTTTTTT,CASSLEGLAYLDTGELFF
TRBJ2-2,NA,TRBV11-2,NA,TGTGCCAGCAGCTTAGTGCCAGGGGTGGACACCGGGGAGCTGTTTTTT,CASSLVPGVDTGELFF
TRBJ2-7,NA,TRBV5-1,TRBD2,TGCGCCAGCAGCTTGGAACTAGCGACCTACGAGCAGTACTTC,CASSLELATYEQYF
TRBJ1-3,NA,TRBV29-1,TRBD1,TGCAGCGTTTCTTACAGGGGTAGGAACACCATATATTTT,CSVSYRGRNTIYF
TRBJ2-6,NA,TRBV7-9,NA,TGTGCCAGCGACAGAGGGGCCAACGTCCTGACTTTC,CASDRGANVLTF
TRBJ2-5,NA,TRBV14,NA,TGTGCCAGCAGCGACTTAAGGGGTCGGGAGACCCAGTACTTC,CASSDLRGRETQYF
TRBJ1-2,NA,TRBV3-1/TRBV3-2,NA,TGTGCCAGCAGCCAAGATGGACAGAACTATGGCTACACCTTC,CASSQDGQNYGYTF
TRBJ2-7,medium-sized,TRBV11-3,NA,TGTGCCAGCAGCTTCGGGACTCTAAGCGAGCAGTACTTC,CASSFGTLSEQYF
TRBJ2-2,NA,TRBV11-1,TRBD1,TGTGCCAGCAGCTTTTCGTGGACAGGGATTACCGGGGAGCTGTTTTTT,CASSFSWTGITGELFF
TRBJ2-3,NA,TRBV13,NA,TGTGCCAGCAGCTTAGGCCGGAACCTCGGGGATACGCAGTATTTT,CASSLGRNLGDTQYF
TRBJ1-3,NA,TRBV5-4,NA,TGTGCCAGCGCTCAGGACTTCTCTGGAAACACCATATATTTT,CASAQDFSGNTIYF
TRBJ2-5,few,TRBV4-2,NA,TGTGCCAGCAGCCAAGGGGTAGCGGTCCCGTATATAGAGACCCAGTACTTC,CASSQGVAVPYIETQYF
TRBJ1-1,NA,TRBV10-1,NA,TGCGCCAGCAGTGAGGACATTGGCTTGGAAGCTTTCTTT,CASSEDIGLEAFF
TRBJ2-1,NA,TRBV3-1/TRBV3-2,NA,TGTGCCAGCAGCCCGGGGGGCGGGACAAGTGGTGAGCAGTTCTTC,CASSPGGGTSGEQFF
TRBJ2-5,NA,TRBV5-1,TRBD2,TGCGCCAGCAGCTTGGTGCTAGCGGGATATAAAGAGACCCAGTACTTC,CASSLVLAGYKETQYF
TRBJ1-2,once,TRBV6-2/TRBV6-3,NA,TGTGCCAGCAGTCTACAGGGTTACTATGGCTACACCTTC,CASSLQGYYGYTF
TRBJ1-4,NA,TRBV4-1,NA,TGCGCCAGCAGCCAAGATTGGGGAGCAACTAATGAAAAACTGTTTTTT,CASSQDWGATNEKLFF